The rows below give T cell receptor beta chains drawn from one sample of a study of regulatory T cells in long-lasting Graves disease. TCRdb re-called the multiplex PCR reads through MiXCR, storing one row per CDR3 protein. The sample has about 530,000 distinct CDR3 sequences, roughly a sixth seen once. These data were likewise used in another study, on T cells in Graves' hyperthyroidism and ophthalmopathy.

Here the sequenced sample was peripheral blood mononuclear cells (PBMCs), taken at new diagnosis, from a patient treated with antithyroid drugs. The receptor set was obtained from a woman aged 35-65 years with Graves disease. Each CDR3 is given with its conserved first and last residue. The D gene is left open where the match is weak. The size of a clone is reported for some rows only, either as once, few or many, or as a class for expanded clones.

j_gene: TRBJ2-7; v_gene: TRBV12-3/TRBV12-4; abundance: many; d_gene: TRBD1; CDR3aa: CASARTGGSYEQYF; CDR3nt: TGTGCCAGCGCTAGGACAGGGGGGAGCTACGAGCAGTACTTC
j_gene: TRBJ2-1; v_gene: TRBV6-1; abundance: .; d_gene: .; CDR3aa: CASRDRVGLGEQFF; CDR3nt: TGTGCCAGCAGGGACAGAGTGGGCTTGGGTGAGCAGTTCTTC
j_gene: TRBJ2-3; v_gene: TRBV5-1; abundance: many; d_gene: TRBD2; CDR3aa: CASSFQRGSTDTQYF; CDR3nt: TGCGCCAGCAGCTTCCAGCGGGGAAGCACAGATACGCAGTATTTT
j_gene: TRBJ2-1; v_gene: TRBV10-3; abundance: many; d_gene: .; CDR3aa: CAITQDLGPGDNEQFF; CDR3nt: TGTGCCATCACCCAAGATCTAGGGCCGGGCGACAATGAGCAGTTCTTC
j_gene: TRBJ1-1; v_gene: TRBV20-1; abundance: many; d_gene: TRBD1; CDR3aa: CSARLTGGTEAFF; CDR3nt: TGCAGTGCTAGATTAACAGGGGGGACTGAAGCTTTCTTT
j_gene: TRBJ1-1; v_gene: TRBV12-5; abundance: .; d_gene: .; CDR3aa: CASGLQVNTEAFF; CDR3nt: TGTGCTAGTGGTTTACAGGTGAACACTGAAGCTTTCTTT
j_gene: TRBJ2-5; v_gene: TRBV6-1; abundance: .; d_gene: .; CDR3aa: CASSERLAEWETQYF; CDR3nt: TGTGCCAGCAGTGAACGGCTAGCCGAGTGGGAGACCCAGTACTTC
j_gene: TRBJ2-3; v_gene: TRBV6-5; abundance: .; d_gene: .; CDR3aa: CASSYSKGDTQYF; CDR3nt: TGTGCCAGCAGTTACTCGAAGGGAGATACGCAGTATTTT
j_gene: TRBJ2-3; v_gene: TRBV6-2/TRBV6-3; abundance: many; d_gene: TRBD2; CDR3aa: CASSIAGSTDTQYF; CDR3nt: TGTGCCAGCAGTATAGCGGGAAGCACAGATACGCAGTATTTT
j_gene: TRBJ2-7; v_gene: TRBV5-1; abundance: many; d_gene: TRBD2; CDR3aa: CASSPAAGGAHEQYF; CDR3nt: TGCGCCAGCAGCCCCGCCGCCGGGGGGGCGCACGAGCAGTACTTC
j_gene: TRBJ2-3; v_gene: TRBV12-3/TRBV12-4; abundance: many; d_gene: .; CDR3aa: CASSSARLADTQYF; CDR3nt: TGTGCCAGCAGTTCCGCGCGACTAGCAGATACGCAGTATTTT
j_gene: TRBJ2-7; v_gene: TRBV5-1; abundance: many; d_gene: TRBD1; CDR3aa: CASSPGTGGSEQYF; CDR3nt: TGCGCCAGCAGCCCCGGGACAGGGGGCAGCGAGCAGTACTTC
j_gene: TRBJ2-7; v_gene: TRBV2; abundance: .; d_gene: TRBD2; CDR3aa: CASRPTSGESPYEQYF; CDR3nt: TGTGCCAGCAGACCGACTAGCGGGGAGTCGCCCTACGAGCAGTACTTC
j_gene: TRBJ2-7; v_gene: TRBV27; abundance: many; d_gene: .; CDR3aa: CASSPLGSGNEQYF; CDR3nt: TGTGCCAGCAGTCCCCTCGGGAGCGGCAACGAGCAGTACTTC
j_gene: TRBJ2-7; v_gene: TRBV27; abundance: many; d_gene: .; CDR3aa: CASSLGLSSPPEQYF; CDR3nt: TGTGCCAGCAGTTTGGGCCTTTCGAGCCCCCCCGAGCAGTACTTC
j_gene: TRBJ1-6; v_gene: TRBV2; abundance: many; d_gene: .; CDR3aa: CASSESGGSSYNSPLHF; CDR3nt: TGTGCCAGCAGTGAAAGTGGCGGGAGCTCCTATAATTCACCCCTCCACTTT
j_gene: TRBJ1-1; v_gene: TRBV6-1; abundance: many; d_gene: .; CDR3aa: CASFTSGVIAEAFF; CDR3nt: TGTGCCAGCTTTACCTCGGGTGTTATAGCTGAAGCTTTCTTT
j_gene: TRBJ1-2; v_gene: TRBV10-2; abundance: .; d_gene: .; CDR3aa: CASRDVSGQYYGYTF; CDR3nt: TGCGCCAGCCGTGACGTATCCGGGCAGTACTATGGCTACACCTTC
j_gene: TRBJ1-6; v_gene: TRBV9; abundance: .; d_gene: TRBD1; CDR3aa: CASSDPTGVISSPLHF; CDR3nt: TGTGCCAGCAGCGACCCGACAGGGGTCATTAGTTCACCCCTCCACTTT
j_gene: TRBJ2-5; v_gene: TRBV7-8; abundance: .; d_gene: TRBD1; CDR3aa: CASSYDRVETQYF; CDR3nt: TGTGCCAGCAGCTACGACAGGGTGGAGACCCAGTACTTC
j_gene: TRBJ1-1; v_gene: TRBV19; abundance: few; d_gene: TRBD1; CDR3aa: CASSIETGGYTEAFF; CDR3nt: TGTGCCAGTAGTATCGAGACAGGGGGCTATACTGAAGCTTTCTTT
j_gene: TRBJ2-7; v_gene: TRBV28; abundance: few; d_gene: TRBD1; CDR3aa: CASRNPGQPYEQYF; CDR3nt: TGTGCCAGCAGAAATCCGGGACAGCCCTACGAGCAGTACTTC
j_gene: TRBJ1-1; v_gene: TRBV20-1; abundance: .; d_gene: .; CDR3aa: CSASRGEITEAFF; CDR3nt: TGCAGTGCTAGCAGGGGCGAGATCACTGAAGCTTTCTTT